The clone carrying this TCR beta chain was counted once. Its antigen is unidentified. The data stem from a study of identifying expanded T cells in peripheral blood. Assay: immunoSEQ multiplex PCR; the TCRdb copy retains only in-frame clones and omits some. In the table there are more than 90,000 clones, around nine tenths of which are singletons. Germline V gene data show CDR1 as SEHNR and CDR2 as FQNEAQ (reference sequence). Trimming cost V 2 bases and J 9 bases, with 4 bases left between them. The CDR3 sequence is 11 residues long. Findings and limits, study-wide: Two-week clone count variance significantly increased as total template count grew.

The rearrangement links TRBV7-9 to TRBJ2-2; no clear D. The origin of this receptor is a person aged 18 to 75 in good health. The sample consisted of blood. The chain's CDR3 is CASSLQRELFF. Written as DNA, the CDR3 is TGTGCCAGCAGCTTACAAAGGGAGCTGTTTTTT.